This T cell receptor (beta chain) was retrieved from a study of T cells after yellow fever vaccination. Study-level findings and limits: Peaking on day 5 versus 15, the secondary response was faster but weaker.

This clonotype was seen a handful of times. The target antigen is unknown. Trimming shortened V by 0 bases and J by 2 bases, and 7 bases separated the two germline ends. This CDR3 contains 14 residues. Germline V gives CDR1 LNHNV, CDR2 YYDKDF (reference sequence). A process of 5'RACE template switching, which added a universal primer site and UMIs, was used to make TCR cDNA. TCRdb re-derived calls from the 5' RACE reads in MiXCR, one entry per CDR3 protein. The table includes a few hundred thousand distinct CDR3 sequences, over 4% detected once. The rearrangement joins TRBV15 to TRBJ2-5; D unclear. This clonotype was obtained from a young man who received the YFV17D yellow fever vaccine. Sequencing used PBMCs, obtained 5 days after the yellow fever booster vaccination. CDR3 in amino acids: CATSRDFRQETQYF. CDR3 in DNA: TGTGCCACCAGCAGAGATTTCAGGCAAGAGACCCAGTACTTC. Full variable domain (missing parts from reference TRBV15 and TRBJ2-5): DAMVIQNPRYQVTQFGKPVTLSCSQTLNHNVMYWYQQKSSQAPKLLFHYYDKDFNNEADTPDNFQSRRPNTSFCFLDIRSPGLGDTAMYLCATSRDFRQETQYFGPGTRLLVL.